This entry lists 21 T cell receptor beta chains sequenced from one sample in a study of cytomegalovirus exposure and HLA in healthy donors. Assay: immunoSEQ multiplex PCR; the TCRdb copy retains only in-frame clones and omits some. The sample lists about 160,000 clones, around four fifths occurring once. The sample comprised PBMCs. The receptor set was obtained from a man in his thirties or forties in good health and CMV-seropositive.

The V call is TRBV7-9, the J call TRBJ2-3; 9 positions match TRBD1. This CDR3 is built from 15 residues. The germline V gene encodes CDR1 SEHNR and CDR2 FQNEAQ (reference sequence). The V segment lost 6 bases and the J segment 2 bases; nucleotides outside the gene matches: 6. CDR3 loop: CASRFRTGVTDTQYF. DNA of the CDR3: TGTGCCAGCAGGTTCAGGACAGGGGTCACAGATACGCAGTATTTT.

J is TRBJ2-3 and V is TRBV9, with TRBD1 identical over 7 bases. Germline V CDR1 and CDR2: SGDLS, YYNGEE. V shed 0 bases, J shed 6 bases, and the junction held 7 bases outside the gene matches. There are 15 residues in the CDR3. The CDR3 loop reads CASSVGQGESDTQYF. The CDR3 DNA reads TGTGCCAGCAGCGTAGGACAGGGCGAATCGGATACGCAGTATTTT.

This rearrangement joins TRBV6-1 to TRBJ1-5; 9 bases agree with TRBD1. The CDR3 is 16 amino acids. Germline V CDR1 and CDR2: MNHNS, SASEGT. V gave up 3 bases and J gave up 4 bases; unmatched junction bases: 7. Here the CDR3 DNA reads TGTGCCAGCAGTGATACCGGGACAGGGCTTAATCAGCCCCAGCATTTT. This sequence encodes CASSDTGTGLNQPQHF.

V and J are TRBV4-3 and TRBJ2-5; TRBD2 aligns across 7 bases. CDR1 and CDR2 from the germline V gene are LGHNA and YSLEER. The trim removed 1 base at V and 4 bases at J, leaving 12 bases unmatched. The CDR3 runs 17 residues. This CDR3 reads CASSQGPAGDSRETQYF. Here the CDR3 DNA reads TGCGCCAGCAGCCAAGGACCGGCGGGGGATTCGCGAGAGACCCAGTACTTC.

The chain employs TRBV18 and TRBJ1-6, with 7 bases that match TRBD1. This CDR3 contains 16 residues. The V and J ends lost 4 bases and 8 bases, in that order; junction bases with no gene match: 11. From germline, CDR1 is KGHSH and CDR2 LQKENI. The CDR3 coding sequence is TGTGCCAGCTCACTCCGAACCGGGACAGAGGATTCACCCCTCCACTTT. Translation: CASSLRTGTEDSPLHF.

On this clone: An end of the junction does not agree with germline; a read error may underlie this. The chain links TRBV7-7 to TRBJ2-7; 7 bases map to TRBD1. The CDR3 has 13 amino acids. The V gene's germline CDR1 is SSHAT and CDR2 FNYEAQ (reference sequence). In DNA form, the CDR3 reads TGTGCTAGCAGCGAATCGGACAGGCGGGAGCAGTACTTC. Translation gives CASSESDRREQYF.

The chain carries TRBV5-1 and TRBJ2-1; 11 positions match TRBD1. V lost 4 bases to trimming and J lost 8 bases; unmatched junction nucleotides: 8. From germline, CDR1 is SGHRS and CDR2 YFSETQ. The CDR3 sequence is 15 residues long. CDR3 DNA: TGCGCCAGCAGCGCCGGGACAGGGGGTTCCTATGAGCAGTTCTTC. Protein product: CASSAGTGGSYEQFF.

The chain couples TRBV7-3 to TRBJ1-1; D is perhaps TRBD1 (6 bases). The CDR3 runs 15 residues. From germline, CDR1 is SGHTA and CDR2 FQGTGA. V lost 2 bases, J lost 4 bases, and 14 bases lay in between. CDR3 sequence: CASSLRPDRRTEAFF. DNA of the CDR3: TGTGCCAGCAGCTTACGACCGGACAGACGCACTGAAGCTTTCTTT.

The chain employs TRBV7-8 and TRBJ1-5, with 8 bases identical to TRBD1. The CDR3 has 15 residues. V dropped 7 bases and J dropped 4; count of bases not matched to a gene: 9. Germline V gene sequence: CDR1 SGHVS, CDR2 FQNEAQ. The DNA of the CDR3 is TGTGCCAGCAACCCAGGACAGGGACAAAATCAGCCCCAGCATTTT. The encoded protein is CASNPGQGQNQPQHF. The full variable domain, in which reference TRBV7-8 and TRBJ1-5 provide the parts outside the CDR3, is GAGVSQSPRYKVAKRGQDVALRCDPISGHVSLFWYQQALGQGPEFLTYFQNEAQLDKSGLPSDRFFAERPEGSVSTLKIQRTQQEDSAVYLCASNPGQGQNQPQHFGDGTRLSIL.

The genes are TRBV2 and TRBJ2-7, with TRBD1 as a possible D gene (5 bases). In germline, CDR1 is SNHLY, CDR2 FYNNEI. V lost 4 bases to trimming and J lost 0 bases, with 16 bases between them. The CDR3 totals 16 residues. DNA of the CDR3: TGTGCCAGCAGTGCTCGACACTCGGACAACTCCTACGAGCAGTACTTC. This sequence encodes CASSARHSDNSYEQYF.

The V and J genes are TRBV7-2 and TRBJ2-2; D remains ambiguous. The V gene lost 4 bases and the J gene lost 7 bases, with 13 bases spanning the gap. This CDR3 contains 14 residues. Looked up from germline, CDR1 is SGHTA and CDR2 is FQGNSA. The CDR3 loop reads CASSSTKQFGELFF. The CDR3 DNA reads TGTGCCAGCAGCTCAACCAAACAATTCGGGGAGCTGTTTTTT.

V usage is TRBV4-2 and J usage is TRBJ2-3, with D possibly TRBD1 on 6 matching bases. The CDR3 contains 15 residues. CDR1 and CDR2 (germline): LGHNA, YNFKEQ. V lost 5 bases and J 3 bases, leaving 15 bases between the germline ends. The CDR3 here is CASSKRLGQTDTQYF. CDR3 sequence (DNA): TGTGCCAGCAGCAAGAGACTCGGACAGACAGATACGCAGTATTTT.

The chain is built from TRBV15 and TRBJ2-1; TRBD2 aligns across 13 bases. J was trimmed by 9 bases and V by 8 bases; bases with no gene match: 16. The CDR3 totals 17 residues. Per germline, CDR1 LNHNV and CDR2 YYDKDF (reference sequence). The CDR3 bases are TGTGCCACCCTAATCGGACTAGCGGGGGCCCGAGGGGGTGAGCAGTTCTTC. Amino acids: CATLIGLAGARGGEQFF.

CDR3 sequence: CASSLGARGKANEKLFF. CDR3 coding DNA: TGTGCCAGCAGCTTAGGGGCAAGGGGCAAAGCTAATGAAAAACTGTTTTTT. The rearrangement uses TRBV7-8 and TRBJ1-4; possibly TRBD1 for D (5 bases). The germline V gene encodes CDR1 SGHVS and CDR2 FQNEAQ. V lost 1 base and J 3 bases, leaving 15 bases between the germline ends. The CDR3 totals 17 residues.

The gene calls are TRBV11-2 and TRBJ1-1; D is possibly TRBD1 (6 bases). Germline-derived CDR1 and CDR2 are SGHAT and FQNNGV. CDR3 size: 14 residues. V shed 7 bases and J shed 2 bases, with 14 bases lying between them. The CDR3 bases are TGTGCCAGCAACCGGGGGGCGCGCAACACTGAAGCTTTCTTT. Translation: CASNRGARNTEAFF.

V is TRBV6-6 and J is TRBJ1-5; D might be TRBD1 (5 bases). This CDR3 contains 16 residues. The V gene's germline CDR1 is MNHNY and CDR2 SVGAGI (reference sequence). The V end lost 7 bases, the J end lost 2 bases, and 18 bases lay between the germline ends. The DNA for the CDR3 is TGTGCCAGCACTCTCCCCGCGGGGGGTGGCAATCAGCCCCAGCATTTT. It translates to CASTLPAGGGNQPQHF.

The CDR3 is CASSLSRETQYF. The CDR3 nucleotides are TGTGCCAGCAGCTTATCCCGAGAGACCCAGTACTTC. The chain couples TRBV7-9 to TRBJ2-5; unclear D gene. V was pared by 2 bases and J by 4 bases, with 5 bases between. Germline lookup yields CDR1 SEHNR and CDR2 FQNEAQ (reference sequence). This CDR3 comprises 12 residues.

In its sample, this clone was seen once. The chain combines TRBV2 with TRBJ1-2; TRBD1 is a possible D gene (6 bases). The germline V gene encodes CDR1 SNHLY and CDR2 FYNNEI. V lost 1 base, J lost 4 bases, and 16 bases lay in between. This CDR3 comprises 16 residues. DNA for the CDR3: TGTGCCAGCAGTGAAGATCCAGGGGTAGAAGGCTATGGCTACACCTTC. As protein: CASSEDPGVEGYGYTF.

DNA of the CDR3: TGCGCCAGCAGCTTGGCCGAGCGGAGTCGGGGCTACACCTTC. Its translation: CASSLAERSRGYTF. V is TRBV5-1 and J is TRBJ1-2; no definite D call. The CDR3 contains 14 residues. Trimming removed 0 bases at V and 8 bases at J, with 14 bases between. CDR1 is SGHRS, CDR2 YFSETQ, per germline.

The genes are TRBV27 and TRBJ2-5; TRBD2 matches 11 bases. There are 18 residues in the CDR3. V shed 5 bases and J 5 bases; nucleotides not matched to a gene: 16. Germline-derived CDR1 and CDR2 are MNHEY and SMNVEV (reference sequence). This CDR3 reads CASSRLAGGPFGAETQYF. The CDR3 DNA reads TGTGCCAGCAGTAGGTTAGCGGGGGGGCCGTTTGGAGCGGAGACCCAGTACTTC.

The chain combines TRBV5-4 with TRBJ2-2, with TRBD1 matching 7 bases. V shed 1 base, J shed 3 bases, and the junction held 12 bases outside the gene matches. The CDR3 contains 18 residues. CDR1 and CDR2 (germline): SGHNT, YYREEE (reference sequence). The CDR3 DNA reads as TGTGCCAGCAGCTTGCGGGCTAACAGGGGCCTTCACACCGGGGAGCTGTTTTTT. Its translation: CASSLRANRGLHTGELFF.